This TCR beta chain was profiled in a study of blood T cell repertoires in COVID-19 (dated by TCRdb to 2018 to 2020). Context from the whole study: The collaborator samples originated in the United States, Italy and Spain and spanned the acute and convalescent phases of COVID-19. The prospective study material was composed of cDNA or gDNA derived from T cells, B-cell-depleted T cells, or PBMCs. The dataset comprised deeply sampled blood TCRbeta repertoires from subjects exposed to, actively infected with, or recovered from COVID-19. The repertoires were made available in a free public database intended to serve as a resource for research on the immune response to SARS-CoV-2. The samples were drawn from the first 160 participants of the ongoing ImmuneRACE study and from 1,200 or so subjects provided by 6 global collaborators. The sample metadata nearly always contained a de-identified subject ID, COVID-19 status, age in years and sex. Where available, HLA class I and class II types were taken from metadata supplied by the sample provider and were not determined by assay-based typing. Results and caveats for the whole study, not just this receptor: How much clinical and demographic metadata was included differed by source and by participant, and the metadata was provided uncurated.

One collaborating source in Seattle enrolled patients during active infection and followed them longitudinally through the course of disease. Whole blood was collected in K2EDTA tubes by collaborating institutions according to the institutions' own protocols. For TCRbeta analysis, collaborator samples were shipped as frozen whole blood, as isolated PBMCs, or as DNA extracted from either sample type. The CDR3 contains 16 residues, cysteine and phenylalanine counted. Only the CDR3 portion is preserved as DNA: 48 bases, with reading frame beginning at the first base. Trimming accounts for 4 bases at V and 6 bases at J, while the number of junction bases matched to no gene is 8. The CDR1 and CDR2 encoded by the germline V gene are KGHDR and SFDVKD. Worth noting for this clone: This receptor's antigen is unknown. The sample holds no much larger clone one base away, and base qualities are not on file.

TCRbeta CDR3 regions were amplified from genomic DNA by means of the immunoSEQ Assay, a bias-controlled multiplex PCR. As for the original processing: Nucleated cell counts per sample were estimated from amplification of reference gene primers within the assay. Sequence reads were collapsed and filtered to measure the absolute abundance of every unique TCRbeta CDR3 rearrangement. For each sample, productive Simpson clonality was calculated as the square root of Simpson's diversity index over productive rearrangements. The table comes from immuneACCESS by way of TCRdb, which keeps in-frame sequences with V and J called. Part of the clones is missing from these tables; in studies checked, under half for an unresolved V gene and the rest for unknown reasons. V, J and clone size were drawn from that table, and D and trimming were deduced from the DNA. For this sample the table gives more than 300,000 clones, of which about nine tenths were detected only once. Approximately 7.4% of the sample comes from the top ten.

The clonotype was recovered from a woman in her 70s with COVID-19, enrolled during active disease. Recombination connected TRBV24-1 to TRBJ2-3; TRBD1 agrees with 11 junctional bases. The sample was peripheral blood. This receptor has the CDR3 CATSDYGQGAPDTQYF. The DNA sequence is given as TGTGCCACCAGTGACTACGGACAGGGGGCTCCGGATACGCAGTATTTT.